The present entry profiles one T cell receptor beta chain with its context. Its antigen is unidentified. The entry originates in a study of radiation and T cells in renal cell carcinoma. Germline V gene sequence: CDR1 MNHNS, CDR2 SASEGT. Unmatched junction bases numbered 17, after V lost 4 bases and J lost 9 bases. The CDR3 extends over 17 amino acids. Treatment here: 15 Gy SBRT to primary tumor, nephrectomy 4 weeks later. Nephrectomy followed 15 Gy stereotactic body radiation by 4 weeks. The patient's renal cell carcinoma had clear cell pathology. Clones were read by immunoSEQ multiplex PCR, and TCRdb kept only the in-frame ones, dropping some. In the table there are approximately 14,000 clones, over 60% of which are singletons. Study-wide findings and caveats: Sampling covered only roughly 1 g of each tumor.

This rearrangement joins TRBV6-1 to TRBJ2-3; 9 nucleotides match TRBD2. The sequence was obtained from a woman in her seventies with renal cell carcinoma. The sample here was tumor tissue, taken from a patient whose treatment included radiotherapy and nephrectomy. The CDR3 here is CASSAAGAGGTQSTQYF. As DNA, the CDR3 is TGTGCCAGCAGTGCCGCGGGAGCGGGGGGTACCCAGTCCACGCAGTATTTT.